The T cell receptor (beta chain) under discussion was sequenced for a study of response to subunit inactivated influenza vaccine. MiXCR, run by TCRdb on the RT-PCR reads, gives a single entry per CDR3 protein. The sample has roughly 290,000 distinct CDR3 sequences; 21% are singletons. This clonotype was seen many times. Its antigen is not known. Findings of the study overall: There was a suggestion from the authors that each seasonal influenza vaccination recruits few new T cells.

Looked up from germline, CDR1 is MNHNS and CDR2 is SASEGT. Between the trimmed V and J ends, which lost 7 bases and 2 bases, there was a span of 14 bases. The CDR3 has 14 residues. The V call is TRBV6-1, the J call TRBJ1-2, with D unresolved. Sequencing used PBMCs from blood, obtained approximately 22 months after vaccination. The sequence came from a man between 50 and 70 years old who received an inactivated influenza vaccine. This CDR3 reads CASTGTGSNYGYTF. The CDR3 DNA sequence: TGTGCCAGCACGGGAACGGGGTCCAACTATGGCTACACCTTC.